The 13 T cell receptor beta chains reported below all come from one sample, sequenced in a study of cytomegalovirus exposure and HLA in healthy donors. PCR used 60 Vbeta primers and 13 Jbeta primers. Some clones are missing from TCRdb's copy, which holds only in-frame ones; the method was immunoSEQ multiplex PCR. The repertoire consists of some 120,000 clones, with about 79% occurring once and the leading ten covering more than 2%. Source material: PBMCs. The receptors originated from a human donor in good health.

The rearrangement links TRBV6-7 to TRBJ2-5; 8 bases are a match to TRBD1. TRBV6-7 is given ORF status, its function remaining uncertain. The length of the CDR3 is 14 residues. V was clipped by 4 bases and J by 2 bases; unmatched bases: 3. CDR3 residues: CASSSRTGQETQYF. CDR3 DNA sequence: TGTGCCAGCAGTTCGCGGACAGGGCAAGAGACCCAGTACTTC.

The rearrangement links TRBV28 to TRBJ2-7, with 8 positions matching TRBD2. With 5 bases clipped from V and 4 bases from J, the junction kept 10 bases outside the gene matches. This CDR3 region has 15 residues. Germline V lookup: CDR1 MDHEN, CDR2 SYDVKM. CDR3 DNA sequence: TGTGCCAGCAGTCCCACTGGCGGGGGGACGTACGAGCAGTACTTC. This encodes CASSPTGGGTYEQYF.

The CDR3 loop reads CASSASSGRVTGELFF. DNA of the CDR3: TGTGCCAGCAGCGCCAGCAGCGGGAGAGTCACCGGGGAGCTGTTTTTT. The V gene is TRBV9, the J gene TRBJ2-2, with 8 bases that match TRBD2. Germline trimming cut 3 bases from V and 4 bases from J; bases unmatched to any gene: 8. Germline CDR1 is SGDLS and CDR2 is YYNGEE. This CDR3 contains 16 residues.

The chain recombines TRBV28 with TRBJ2-5; 8 bases line up with TRBD2. CDR3 length: 16 amino acids. The V gene's germline CDR1 is MDHEN and CDR2 SYDVKM. V was clipped by 4 bases and J by 3 bases; unmatched bases: 10. The CDR3 DNA is TGTGCCAGCAGTTCAACCCCTCCGGGAGGGGAAGAGACCCAGTACTTC. Translated, it gives CASSSTPPGGEETQYF.

This chain joins TRBV5-1 and TRBJ2-1; 10 bases align to TRBD2. The CDR3 runs 15 residues. The germline gives CDR1 SGHRS, CDR2 YFSETQ. V was clipped by 4 bases and J by 4 bases; unmatched bases: 5. For the CDR3, the DNA is TGCGCCAGCAGCAAGCGGGAGGGCCCATACAATGAGCAGTTCTTC. Translation: CASSKREGPYNEQFF.

As regards this clone: At one boundary the junction diverges from the germline segment, which might be a read error. J is TRBJ2-3 and V is TRBV7-7; tentative D call: TRBD2 (6 bases). CDR1 is SSHAT, CDR2 FNYEAQ, per germline (reference sequence). The CDR3 length is 16 residues. Here the CDR3 DNA reads TGTGCTAGCAGCTTAGGCGCGGGATCTAGCACAGATACGCAGTATTTT. Amino acids: CASSLGAGSSTDTQYF.

This clone was seen only a few times. This rearrangement joins TRBV27 to TRBJ2-1, with TRBD2 as a possible D gene (5 bases). V lost 3 bases, J lost 0 bases, and 12 bases lay in between. The CDR3 is 16 amino acids. Germline CDR1 MNHEY, CDR2 SMNVEV (reference sequence). This CDR3 reads CASSFGRALSYNEQFF. For the CDR3, the DNA is TGTGCCAGCAGTTTTGGGCGGGCACTCTCCTACAATGAGCAGTTCTTC.

This chain connects TRBV7-8 to TRBJ2-3; TRBD2 aligns across 10 bases. CDR1 is SGHVS, CDR2 FQNEAQ, per germline. Germline trimming cut 5 bases from V and 6 bases from J; bases unmatched to any gene: 14. This CDR3 contains 17 residues. The CDR3 sequence: CASSHGGSSGGGDTQYF. Written as DNA, the CDR3 is TGTGCCAGCAGCCACGGGGGCTCTAGCGGGGGCGGGGATACGCAGTATTTT.

J is TRBJ1-1 and V is TRBV4-1, with unresolved D. Trimming removed 0 bases from V and 0 bases from J, with 17 bases in between. This CDR3 region has 18 residues. CDR1 and CDR2 (germline): MGHRA, YSYEKL. CDR3 amino acids: CASSQESYRPPMNTEAFF. CDR3 bases: TGCGCCAGCAGCCAAGAGAGTTACCGCCCGCCCATGAACACTGAAGCTTTCTTT.

The chain carries TRBV5-1 and TRBJ2-2, with 8 bases that match TRBD1. Germline trimming cut 3 bases from V and 4 bases from J; bases unmatched to any gene: 8. Germline CDR1 is SGHRS and CDR2 is YFSETQ. This CDR3 contains 16 residues. The CDR3 sequence: CASSSSGTGSTGELFF. CDR3 bases: TGCGCCAGCAGCTCCTCCGGGACAGGTAGCACCGGGGAGCTGTTTTTT.

The J gene is TRBJ2-7, the V gene TRBV4-2; D gene uncertain. The CDR3 sequence is 12 residues long. V was clipped by 4 bases and J by 0 bases, with 4 bases between them. Germline-derived CDR1 and CDR2 are LGHNA and YNFKEQ. The CDR3 nucleotides read TGTGCCAGCAGCCTGAGCTCCTACGAGCAGTACTTC. The encoded protein is CASSLSSYEQYF.

The chain is built from TRBV7-6 and TRBJ1-2; D perhaps matches TRBD1 (5 bases). V lost 6 bases and J lost 1, with 18 bases in between. Germline V gene lookup returns CDR1 SGHVS and CDR2 FNYEAQ. The CDR3 contains 16 residues. The CDR3 loop is CASRHNAGPYNYGYTF. The CDR3 region has the DNA TGTGCCAGCAGACATAACGCGGGACCGTATAACTATGGCTACACCTTC.

The chain combines TRBV19 with TRBJ1-4; TRBD1 aligns across 8 bases. The germline gives CDR1 LNHDA, CDR2 SQIVND (reference sequence). CDR3 length: 16 amino acids. The V and J ends lost 9 bases and 7 bases, in that order; junction bases with no gene match: 16. CDR3 sequence (DNA): TGTGCCAGCACCGTTCAAAAATCGGGACAGGCTGAAAAACTGTTTTTT. Its translation is CASTVQKSGQAEKLFF.